This T cell receptor beta chain was observed in a study of control samples from healthy donors and cancer patients (dated by TCRdb to about 2020). This clone appeared once. Its antigen is unknown. The sample holds no much larger clone one base away, and base qualities are not on file. Other nucleotide sequences in the sample specify the same CDR3. Libraries were made using the immunoSEQ multiplex PCR assay. Here the immuneACCESS table is served through TCRdb, limited to in-frame sequences with V and J called. Missing clones are a known gap in these copies; in checked studies unresolved V genes cover under half, and the rest lacks a known reason. The sample table holds roughly 190,000 clones, of which 90% to 95% were seen once. Roughly 1.6% of the sample is taken by the ten largest. CDR1 is given as LNHDA and CDR2 as SQIVND, both from the germline V gene (reference sequence). The junction shows trimming of 3 bases on V and 0 bases on J, plus 10 bases between the germline ends. Including cysteine and phenylalanine, the CDR3 has 15 amino acids. Of the read, only the CDR3 DNA is kept; its 45 bases are in frame from base 1.

The sequence joins TRBV19 to TRBJ2-3; the D gene is tentatively TRBD1 or TRBD2, each matching 5 bases. Sequenced input: blood. The clonotype comes from a woman in her thirties in good health. This receptor carries the CDR3 CASSIGAASTDTQYF. The DNA sequence is given as TGTGCCAGTAGTATCGGGGCAGCCAGCACAGATACGCAGTATTTT.